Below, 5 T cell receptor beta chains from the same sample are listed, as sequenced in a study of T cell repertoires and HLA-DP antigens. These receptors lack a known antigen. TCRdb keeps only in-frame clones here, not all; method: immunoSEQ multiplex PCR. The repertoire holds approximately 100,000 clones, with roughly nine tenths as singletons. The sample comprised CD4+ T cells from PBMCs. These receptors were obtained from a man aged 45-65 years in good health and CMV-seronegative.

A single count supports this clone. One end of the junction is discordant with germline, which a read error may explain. CDR3 bases: TGTGCTAGCAGCCGGGACAGGGGCTCCTACGAGCAGTACTTC. Encoded protein: CASSRDRGSYEQYF. The V call is TRBV7-7, the J call TRBJ2-7; 10 nucleotides align to TRBD1. Germline CDR1 reads SSHAT; CDR2 reads FNYEAQ (reference sequence). The CDR3 is 14 amino acids.

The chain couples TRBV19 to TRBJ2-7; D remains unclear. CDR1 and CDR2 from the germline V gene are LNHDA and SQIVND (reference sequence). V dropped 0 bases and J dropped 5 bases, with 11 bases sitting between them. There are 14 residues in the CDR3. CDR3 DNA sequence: TGTGCCAGTAGTATAGATCCCGCTACCGACGAGCAGTACTTC. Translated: CASSIDPATDEQYF.

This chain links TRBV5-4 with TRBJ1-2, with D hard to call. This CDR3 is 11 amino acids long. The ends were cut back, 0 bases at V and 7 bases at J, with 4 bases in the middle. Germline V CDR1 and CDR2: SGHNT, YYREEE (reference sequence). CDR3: CASSLDRGYTF. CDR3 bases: TGTGCCAGCAGCTTGGATCGTGGCTACACCTTC.

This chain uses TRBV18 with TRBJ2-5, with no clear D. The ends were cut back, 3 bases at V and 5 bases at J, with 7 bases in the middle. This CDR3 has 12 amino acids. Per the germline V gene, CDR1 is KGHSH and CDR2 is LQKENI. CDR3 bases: TGTGCCAGCTCACCCGTTGGGGAGACCCAGTACTTC. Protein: CASSPVGETQYF.

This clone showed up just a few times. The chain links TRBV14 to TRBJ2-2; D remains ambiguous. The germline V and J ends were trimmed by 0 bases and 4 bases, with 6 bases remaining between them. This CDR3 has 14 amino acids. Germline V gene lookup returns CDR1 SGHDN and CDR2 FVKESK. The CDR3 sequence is CASSQDLGTGELFF. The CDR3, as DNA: TGTGCCAGCAGCCAAGATCTGGGCACCGGGGAGCTGTTTTTT.